This paragraph covers one TCR beta chain sequence. V lost 4 bases and J lost 4; bases outside the gene matches: 14. Germline V gene lookup returns CDR1 LNHDA and CDR2 SQIVND (reference sequence). The CDR3 covers 17 residues. Ages ranged from about 18 to 100 years, with residence in approximately 23 US areas. Donors were grouped by their self-reported clinical history. Sequenced by immunoSEQ multiplex PCR; TCRdb stores in-frame clones only, minus some. The sample lists 200,000 to 250,000 clones, approximately 86% occurring once. The sample belongs to a study of blood T cell repertoires in COVID-19. Overall study: Samples of COVID-19 (acute and convalescent) were obtained from the United States, Italy and Spain. Nucleic acid was either cDNA or gDNA, and it came from T cells, B-cell-depleted T cells, or PBMCs.

The chain links TRBV19 to TRBJ2-3, with TRBD1 identical over 7 bases. Source material: PBMCs or T cells enriched from blood (not recorded which). The origin of this receptor is a woman aged 35 to 49 with acute COVID-19. The CDR3 sequence: CASSTDRDREGSDTQYF. The CDR3 coding sequence is TGTGCCAGTAGTACTGACAGAGACAGGGAAGGCTCAGATACGCAGTATTTT.